This T cell receptor beta chain is drawn from a study of shared clonotypes between healthy human individuals. The CDR3 is made up of 14 amino acids. Germline CDR1 is SGHDT and CDR2 is YYEEEE. V shed 0 bases and J shed 4 bases, with 11 bases lying between them. In the authors' methods: Filtering differed because ImmunoSEQ produced junction-only sequences that carried no quality scores. The assay was immunoSEQ multiplex PCR, and TCRdb's table has in-frame clones only and misses some. The V and J calls and clone size were taken over from that table, and D and trimming were inferred from the DNA. This sample yields under 600,000 clones, of which about 98% are seen a single time; approximately 0.3% belongs to the top ten. In the case of this clone: Its specificity is not known.

Study results and caveats: What naive subsets generally showed was a larger estimated richness than memory subsets showed. For sorted subsets, rarefaction showed incomplete sequencing despite large depth.

Terminally differentiated effector memory CD45RA+ cells were excluded from the naive CD8 cells, which were CD45RO-negative and positively selected for CCR7. The sample was naive CD8+ T cells sorted from blood. The receptor's source is a man aged 25 to 45 in good health. The V gene is TRBV5-6, the J gene TRBJ2-7; D possibly corresponds to TRBD1 (5 bases). This CDR3 reads CASSLAAQGYEQYF. The CDR3 DNA reads as TGTGCCAGCAGCTTGGCCGCCCAGGGTTACGAGCAGTACTTC.